The rows below give T cell receptor beta chains drawn from one sample of a study of T cell repertoires in cytomegalovirus infection. TCRdb reprocessed the reads via MiXCR and lists one record per CDR3 protein. Among approximately 750,000 distinct CDR3 sequences listed, about 40% were seen once. Material: PBMCs. These receptors were obtained from a human donor in good health (CMV status not recorded). Some clones in this sample may be carry-over from other donors' samples. The CDR3 runs from the conserved cysteine through the conserved F or W. The D gene is left open where the match is weak. The size entry is marked missing in some rows and otherwise reads once, few, many or a size class.

j_gene,v_gene,d_gene,abundance,CDR3nt,CDR3aa
TRBJ2-7,TRBV4-1,.,.,TGCGCCAGCAGCCAAGAATACAGGGAGAGGGAGCAGTACTTC,CASSQEYREREQYF
TRBJ1-1,TRBV13,TRBD1,.,TGTGCCAGCAGCCACCAAGGGGCAGGGGGGAGCACTGAAGCTTTCTTT,CASSHQGAGGSTEAFF
TRBJ2-2,TRBV7-6,TRBD1,few,TGTGCCCTCCGGAGCCTTACCAGGGGGTTGGACACCGGGGAGCTGTTTTTT,CALRSLTRGLDTGELFF
TRBJ1-2,TRBV7-8,.,many,TGTGCCAGCAGCCCGCGGGGTGGTGGAGCCACTAACTATGGCTACACCTTC,CASSPRGGGATNYGYTF
TRBJ2-3,TRBV7-2,TRBD2,few,TGTGCCAGCAGCCCCTCGTCTTGGCGGGGGGTGACAGATACGCAGTATTTT,CASSPSSWRGVTDTQYF
TRBJ1-2,TRBV7-9,.,.,TGTGCCAGCAGCGCCGGGGGGTCCTTCTATGGCTACACCTTC,CASSAGGSFYGYTF
TRBJ2-5,TRBV25-1,.,many,TGTGCCAGCAGTGCGGGACTCCCTGGAACAGGGGCAATGTGGAGTGAGACCCAGTACTTC,CASSAGLPGTGAMWSETQYF
TRBJ2-1,TRBV28,TRBD2,few,TGTGCCAGCAGTTTAGGATCTAGCGGGAGGTATGAGCAGTTCTTC,CASSLGSSGRYEQFF
TRBJ2-2,TRBV7-9,.,few,TGTGCCAGCAGCTTACCGGGACTGCCGAACACCGGGGAGCTGTTTTTT,CASSLPGLPNTGELFF
TRBJ1-1,TRBV12-5,TRBD1,.,TGTGCTAGTGGTTTGGGTACAGGGGGGAGGACTGAAGCTTTCTTT,CASGLGTGGRTEAFF
TRBJ2-5,TRBV28,.,few,TGTGCCAGCAGTCCCACGGGACGCATTCAAGAGACCCAGTACTTC,CASSPTGRIQETQYF
TRBJ2-7,TRBV27,.,few,TGTGCCAGCAGTTTACGTCTGTTGTACGAGCAGTACTTC,CASSLRLLYEQYF
TRBJ2-2,TRBV12-3/TRBV12-4,.,few,TGTGCCAGCAGCTCTTCGGATTCGGGGGTGAACACCGGGGAGCTGTTTTTT,CASSSSDSGVNTGELFF
TRBJ2-5,TRBV5-4,.,.,TGTGCCAGCAGCCTCTGGGGAGACCTGGAGACCCAGTACTTC,CASSLWGDLETQYF